The source of this T cell receptor (beta chain) is a study of control samples from healthy donors and cancer patients. This CDR3 contains 16 residues. Trimming cost V 2 bases and J 4 bases; bases outside gene matches: 7. Germline values: CDR1 SGHDN, CDR2 FVKESK. Here immunoSEQ multiplex PCR was the method, and the copy in TCRdb shows in-frame clones only, minus some. Here the sample spans approximately 160,000 clones, 90% to 95% being singletons. This sequence was found in a woman aged 18-35 years in good health. The J gene is TRBJ1-4, the V gene TRBV14; 7 bases line up with TRBD1. Sequencing was carried out using blood. CDR3 amino acids: CASSQLPGQRNEKLFF. The CDR3 region has the DNA TGTGCCAGCAGCCAACTACCGGGACAGCGTAATGAAAAACTGTTTTTT.